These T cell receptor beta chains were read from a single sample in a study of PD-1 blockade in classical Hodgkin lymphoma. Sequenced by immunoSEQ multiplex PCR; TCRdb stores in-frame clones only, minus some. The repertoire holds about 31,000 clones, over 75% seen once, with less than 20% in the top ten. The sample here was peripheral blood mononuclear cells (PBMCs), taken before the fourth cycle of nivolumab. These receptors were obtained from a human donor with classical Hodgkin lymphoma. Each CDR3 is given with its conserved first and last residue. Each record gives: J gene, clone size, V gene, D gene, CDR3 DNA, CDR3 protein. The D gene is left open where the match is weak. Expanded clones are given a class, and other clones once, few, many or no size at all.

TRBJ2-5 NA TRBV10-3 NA TGTGCCATCACCTCCGGGCCCCAAGAGACCCAGTACTTC CAITSGPQETQYF
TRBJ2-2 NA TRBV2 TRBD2 TGTGCCAGCAGTCGGACTAGCGGGAGCGGGGAGCTGTTTTTT CASSRTSGSGELFF
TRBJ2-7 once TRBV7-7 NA TGTGCCAGCAGCTTAGGAGACGGCGAGCAGTACTTC CASSLGDGEQYF
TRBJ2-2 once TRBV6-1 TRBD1 TGTGCCAGCAGGTTGACAGGGACGAACACCGGGGAGCTGTTTTTT CASRLTGTNTGELFF
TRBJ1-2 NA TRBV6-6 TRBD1 TGTGCCAGCAGGTCTACAGGGGCGCAAGGCTACACCTTC CASRSTGAQGYTF
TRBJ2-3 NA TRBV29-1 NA TGCAGCGTTGAAGGGCTGGGGGGGCCCGGGGATACGCAGTATTTT CSVEGLGGPGDTQYF
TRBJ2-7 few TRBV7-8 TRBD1 TGTGCCAGCAGGGCAACCGGGACAGCCATCTACGAGCAGTACTTC CASRATGTAIYEQYF
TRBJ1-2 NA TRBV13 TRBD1 TGTGCCAGCAGCCTAGGGACAGGGGGTGTTAACTATGGCTACACCTTC CASSLGTGGVNYGYTF
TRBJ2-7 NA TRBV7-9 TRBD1 TGTGCCAGCAGCTCTCTACCGGGACAGGGGGGCGACGAGCAGTACTTC CASSSLPGQGGDEQYF
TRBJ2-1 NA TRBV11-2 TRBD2 TGTGCCAGCAACTGGGGAGGGAGCGGGGGAGTGTTCTTC CASNWGGSGGVFF
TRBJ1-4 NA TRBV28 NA TGTGCCAGCAGTTTATGGTCAAATGGGGAAAAACTGTTTTTT CASSLWSNGEKLFF
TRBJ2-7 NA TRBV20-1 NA TGCAGTGCTAGAGGGATAGGCGAGCAGTACTTC CSARGIGEQYF
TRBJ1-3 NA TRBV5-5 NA TGTGCCAGCAGCTTGGGTCCGGGGACATCTGGAAACACCATATATTTT CASSLGPGTSGNTIYF
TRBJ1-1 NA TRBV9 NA TGTGCCAGCAATTACGCAGGGAGGGTAGACACTGAAGCTTTCTTT CASNYAGRVDTEAFF
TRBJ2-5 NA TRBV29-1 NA TGCAGCGACCTAAAGGGGGAGACCCAGTACTTC CSDLKGETQYF
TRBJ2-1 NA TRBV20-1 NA TGCAGTGCCAGGACGATTGAGCAGTTCTTC CSARTIEQFF
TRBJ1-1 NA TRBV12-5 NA TGTGCTAGTGGTTTGGAGACGAACACTGAAGCTTTCTTT CASGLETNTEAFF
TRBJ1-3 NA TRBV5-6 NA TGTGCCAGCAGCTTAAGATGGGACTCTGGAAACACCATATATTTT CASSLRWDSGNTIYF
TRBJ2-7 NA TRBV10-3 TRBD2 TGTGCCATCAATCCGGGACTAGCGGACTACGAGCAGTACTTC CAINPGLADYEQYF
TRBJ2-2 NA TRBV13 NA TGTGCCAGCAGCCTACAAATGTCCGGAGGATCAGGGGAGCTGTTTTTT CASSLQMSGGSGELFF
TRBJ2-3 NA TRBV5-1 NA TGCGCCAGCAGGGGTACAAACTCCACCCTCTATAGCACAGATACGCAGTATTTT CASRGTNSTLYSTDTQYF
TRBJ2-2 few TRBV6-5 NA TGTGCCAGTGAAACAGGTTTTCAGCTGTTTTTT CASETGFQLFF
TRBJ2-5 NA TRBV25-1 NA TGTGCCAGCAGTGAATGGGGTGGGGGGGAGACCCAGTACTTC CASSEWGGGETQYF
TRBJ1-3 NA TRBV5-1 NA TGCGCCAGCAGCTTGAATCCGGAGGGGAAGGCTGGAAACACCATATATTTT CASSLNPEGKAGNTIYF
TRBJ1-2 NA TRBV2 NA TGTGCCAGCACCGAAGGATTCTTATATGGCTACACCTTC CASTEGFLYGYTF
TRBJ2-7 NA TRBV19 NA TGTGCCAGTAGTACATCCGCCACAGGGAGTCAAGGCGAGCAGTACTTC CASSTSATGSQGEQYF
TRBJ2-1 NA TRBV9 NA TGTGCCAGCAGCCCCCGACAACCCTACAATGAGCAGTTCTTC CASSPRQPYNEQFF
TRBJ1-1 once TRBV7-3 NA TGTGCCAGCAGCACGGCCTCGAACACTGAAGCTTTCTTT CASSTASNTEAFF
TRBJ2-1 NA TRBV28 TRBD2 TGTGCCAGCAGTTTCTCCGGGACTAGCCCCTACAATGAGCAGTTCTTC CASSFSGTSPYNEQFF
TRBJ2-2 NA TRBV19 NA TGTGCCAGTAGTTCTGGGATGGATGTAAACACCGGGGAGCTGTTTTTT CASSSGMDVNTGELFF
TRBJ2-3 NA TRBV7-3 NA TGTGCCAGCAGCTTATATTCTGGGGCTACCACAGATACGCAGTATTTT CASSLYSGATTDTQYF
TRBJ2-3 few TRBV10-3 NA TGTGCCATCAGTGAGTTCAGTAGGCTCGGCACAGATACGCAGTATTTT CAISEFSRLGTDTQYF
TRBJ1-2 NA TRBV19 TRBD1 TGTGCCAGTAGTACTCAAGGACAGGTTAATGGCTACACCTTC CASSTQGQVNGYTF
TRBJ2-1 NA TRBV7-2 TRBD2 TGTGCCAGCAGCTTGGGACTAGCGGGGCAAACCTACAATGAGCAGTTCTTC CASSLGLAGQTYNEQFF
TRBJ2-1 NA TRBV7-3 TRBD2 TGTGCCAGCAGCTTAACTAGCGGGGGTGCCAATGAGCAGTTCTTC CASSLTSGGANEQFF
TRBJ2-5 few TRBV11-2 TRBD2 TGTGCCAGCAGCCCGGAGCGGGGGGGCGGAGAGACCCAGTACTTC CASSPERGGGETQYF